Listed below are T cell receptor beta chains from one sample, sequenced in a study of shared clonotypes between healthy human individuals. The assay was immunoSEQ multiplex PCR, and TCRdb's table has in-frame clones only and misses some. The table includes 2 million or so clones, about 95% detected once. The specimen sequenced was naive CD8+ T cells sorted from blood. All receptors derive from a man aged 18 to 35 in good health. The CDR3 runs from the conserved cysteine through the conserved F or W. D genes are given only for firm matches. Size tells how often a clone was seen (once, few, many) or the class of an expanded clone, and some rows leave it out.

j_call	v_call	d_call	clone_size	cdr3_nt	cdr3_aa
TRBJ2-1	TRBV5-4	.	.	TGTGCCAGCAGCATGGGACTGGACAATGAGCAGTTCTTC	CASSMGLDNEQFF
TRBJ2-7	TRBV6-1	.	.	TGTGCCAGCAGTGAAGGATGGCAACTAGGGAGCTACGAGCAGTACTTC	CASSEGWQLGSYEQYF
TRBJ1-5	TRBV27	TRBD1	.	TGTGCCAGCAGTTTCATTCGGGACAGGTATAGCAATCAGCCCCAGCATTTT	CASSFIRDRYSNQPQHF
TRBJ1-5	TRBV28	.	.	TGTGCCAGCAGTTTGACTGGGGGGGCAAGCCTGAGCAATCAGCCCCAGCATTTT	CASSLTGGASLSNQPQHF
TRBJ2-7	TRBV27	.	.	TGTGCCAGCAGTTCAAATCCAGGGTCTGGGGAGCAGTACTTC	CASSSNPGSGEQYF
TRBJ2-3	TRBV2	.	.	TGTGCGACCTCCTTAGGGCTAGTCAGCGCAGATACGCAGTATTTT	CATSLGLVSADTQYF
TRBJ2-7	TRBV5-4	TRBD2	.	TGTGCCAGCAGCTGGGAAGCATCGGGAGGGCCTTCCTACGAGCAGTACTTC	CASSWEASGGPSYEQYF
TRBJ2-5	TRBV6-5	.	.	TGTGCCAGCAGTTTCGACCAAGAGACCCAGTACTTC	CASSFDQETQYF
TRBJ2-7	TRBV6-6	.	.	TGTGCCAGCAGTTACTCGATCAGCTACGAGCAGTACTTC	CASSYSISYEQYF
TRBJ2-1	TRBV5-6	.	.	TGTGCCAGCAGCTTGGGGGGATCCTACAATGAGCAGTTCTTC	CASSLGGSYNEQFF
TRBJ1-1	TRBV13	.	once	TGTGCCAGCACTGCGTCCTCGAACACTGAAGCTTTCTTT	CASTASSNTEAFF
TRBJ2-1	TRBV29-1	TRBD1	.	TGCAGCGTTCGGGACAGGGGGACGCCTGAGCAGTTCTTC	CSVRDRGTPEQFF
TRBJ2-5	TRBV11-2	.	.	TGTGCCAGCATCCAATGGGACCGATCAGGGACCCAGTACTTC	CASIQWDRSGTQYF
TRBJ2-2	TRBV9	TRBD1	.	TGTGCCAGCAGCGCCCCCCGGGACAGGGGCGACACCGGGGAGCTGTTTTTT	CASSAPRDRGDTGELFF
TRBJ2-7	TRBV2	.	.	TGTGCCAGCAGACAAGAAAAGGGGTCTTCGGTCTTAGAGCAGTACTTC	CASRQEKGSSVLEQYF
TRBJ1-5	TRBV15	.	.	TGTGCCACCAGCAGAGATGGCACATCCCCCCAGCATTTT	CATSRDGTSPQHF
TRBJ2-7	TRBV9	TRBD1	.	TGTGCCAGCAGCCCGACGGGACAGGCGAGCTACGAGCAGTACTTC	CASSPTGQASYEQYF
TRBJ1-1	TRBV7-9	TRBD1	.	TGTGCCAGCACAATGCCGGGACAGGGGTATCACACTGAAGCTTTCTTT	CASTMPGQGYHTEAFF
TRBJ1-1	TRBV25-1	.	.	TGTGCCAGCACCTGGGACGGCGGATGGAACACTGAAGCTTTCTTT	CASTWDGGWNTEAFF
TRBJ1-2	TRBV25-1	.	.	TGTGCCAGCAGTGAATTCGGAGACTATGGCTACACCTTC	CASSEFGDYGYTF
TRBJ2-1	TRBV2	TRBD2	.	TGTGCCAGCAGTGAGCCTAGCGGGGGTTCCTACAATGAGCAGTTCTTC	CASSEPSGGSYNEQFF
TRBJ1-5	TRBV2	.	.	TGTGCCAGCAGTTCAGGGGAGGGTTATCAGCCCCAGCATTTT	CASSSGEGYQPQHF
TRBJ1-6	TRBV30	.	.	TGTGCCTGGAGTGACGACCGGTGGGGGGTGAATTCACCCCTCCACTTT	CAWSDDRWGVNSPLHF
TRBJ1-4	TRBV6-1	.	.	TGTGCCAGCAGTGAAGAGGTAGATGAAAAACTGTTTTTT	CASSEEVDEKLFF
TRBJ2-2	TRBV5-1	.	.	TGCGCCAGCAGCTTGGATCCGGGAGAGGGCCCTAACACCGGGGAGCTGTTTTTT	CASSLDPGEGPNTGELFF
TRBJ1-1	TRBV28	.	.	TGTGCCAGCAGCTGGTTCGGAGGGAACACTGAAGCTTTCTTT	CASSWFGGNTEAFF
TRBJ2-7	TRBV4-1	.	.	TGCGCCAGCAGCCGCACGACGGCGACCGGGACCTACGAGCAGTACTTC	CASSRTTATGTYEQYF
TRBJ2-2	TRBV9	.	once	TGTGCCAGCAGCGAAACAGGGTCTTACACCGGGGAGCTGTTTTTT	CASSETGSYTGELFF
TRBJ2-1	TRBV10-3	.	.	TGTGCCATCAGCCCCGGAGAGGCGTACAATGAGCAGTTCTTC	CAISPGEAYNEQFF
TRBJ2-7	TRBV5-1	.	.	TGCGCCAGCAGCTTGGGGTCGCGGGAGGACAGGTCCTACTACGAGCAGTACTTC	CASSLGSREDRSYYEQYF
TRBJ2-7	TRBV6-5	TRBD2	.	TGTGCCAGCAGACCCGGACTAGTTTTTTACGAGCAGTACTTC	CASRPGLVFYEQYF
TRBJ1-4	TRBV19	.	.	TGTGCCAGTAGTATGGGTTCTGCGGACGAAAAACTGTTTTTT	CASSMGSADEKLFF
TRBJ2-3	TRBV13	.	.	TGTGCCAGCAGCTTAGCAGGGTCAGATACGCAGTATTTT	CASSLAGSDTQYF
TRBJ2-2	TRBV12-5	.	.	TGTGCTAGTGGTTTGCCGAACACCGGGGAGCTGTTTTTT	CASGLPNTGELFF
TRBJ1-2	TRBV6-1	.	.	TGTGCCAGCAGTGAAAGGTCCCAGGCTGCTAACTATGGCTACACCTTC	CASSERSQAANYGYTF
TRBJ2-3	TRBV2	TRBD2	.	TGTGCCAGCAGTGGTAGCGGGGGAAGCACAGATACGCAGTATTTT	CASSGSGGSTDTQYF
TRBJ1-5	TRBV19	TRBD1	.	TGTGCCAGTAGTCGTCCTCAGGGGGGAGGGAATCAGCCCCAGCATTTT	CASSRPQGGGNQPQHF
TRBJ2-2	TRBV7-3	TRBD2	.	TGTGCCAGCAGTCTTAGCGGGGTGAACACCGGGGAGCTGTTTTTT	CASSLSGVNTGELFF
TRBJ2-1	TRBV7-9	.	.	TGTGCCAGCAGCTATTCACGGGAGCAGTTCTTC	CASSYSREQFF
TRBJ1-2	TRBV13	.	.	TGTGCCAGCAGCTTAAATAGCGGTGCTCGGCGAAATGGCTACACCTTC	CASSLNSGARRNGYTF
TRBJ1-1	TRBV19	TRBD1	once	TGTGCCAGTACCGATGGTCGGGGACAGATGAACACTGAAGCTTTCTTT	CASTDGRGQMNTEAFF
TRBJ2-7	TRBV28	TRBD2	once	TGTGCCAGCAGTGCCCTAGCGGGGGTGGGGTACGAGCAGTACTTC	CASSALAGVGYEQYF
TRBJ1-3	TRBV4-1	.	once	TGCGCCAGCAGCCAACAGTTTGAGGAAACCATATATTTT	CASSQQFEETIYF
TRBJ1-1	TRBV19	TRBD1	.	TGTGCCACCCATCAGGGGGCCGGGACTGAAGCTTTCTTT	CATHQGAGTEAFF
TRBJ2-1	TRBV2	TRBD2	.	TGTGCCAGCAGTGAAGGTAGCGGGGTCTCCTACAATGAGCAGTTCTTC	CASSEGSGVSYNEQFF
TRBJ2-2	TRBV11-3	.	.	TGTGCCAGCAGCTTACTGACCGGGGAGCTGTTTTTT	CASSLLTGELFF